The present T cell receptor beta chain was sequenced within a study of T-cell reconstitution after alpha-beta-depleted transplantation in children. This clonotype was seen a few times. Its antigen is not known. After removal of 3 bases from V and 2 bases from J, the junction contained 15 bases not matched to a gene. The germline V gene has CDR1 DFQATT and CDR2 SNEGSKA (reference sequence). The CDR3 sequence is 18 residues long. Study findings and constraints: There were some patients whose high TCRbeta diversity at day 60 came from surviving recipient T cells and thymic progenitors.

Preparing the TCRbeta library involved the use of unique molecular identifiers. TCRdb used MiXCR to reprocess the PCR reads, holding one entry per CDR3 protein. Among 480,000 or so distinct CDR3 sequences, more than 9% were seen once, and the ten largest hold approximately 2%. The clonotype comes from a child aged 2-9 years with inherited bone marrow failure, due to receive a stem cell transplant. The chain employs TRBV20-1 and TRBJ1-5, with 8 nucleotides matching TRBD1. The source material was PBMCs, sampled before TCRalphabeta/CD19-depleted stem cell transplant. This chain's CDR3 is CSASGLGQGVRRNQPQHF. CDR3 nucleotides: TGCAGTGCTAGTGGATTAGGACAGGGCGTCCGGCGCAATCAGCCCCAGCATTTT.